This T cell receptor (beta chain) originates from a study of blood T cell repertoires in COVID-19. Study information: There were acute and convalescent COVID-19 samples, and they came from the United States, Italy and Spain. The cDNA or gDNA used as material had been derived from T cells, B-cell-depleted T cells, or PBMCs.

The germline gives CDR1 SGHAT, CDR2 FQNNGV. V dropped 3 bases and J dropped 1 base, with 16 bases sitting between them. The CDR3 has 17 residues. In the authors' methods: Nucleated cell counts were estimated from reference gene primer amplification. The assay was immunoSEQ multiplex PCR, and TCRdb's table has in-frame clones only and misses some. V, J and clone size are those of that table, while D and trimming were read from the DNA. This repertoire shows approximately 130,000 clones, more than 70% found once; its top ten account for 3.5% to 5%. The sample was peripheral blood. This rearrangement joins TRBV11-2 to TRBJ1-3; D call uncertain. The TCR sequence derives from a human donor in a cohort sampled during active COVID-19. CDR3 DNA sequence: TGTGCCAGCAGCTTCGAGGGCGGGAGAGGATCTGGAAACACCATATATTTT. Encoded protein: CASSFEGGRGSGNTIYF.